Below are 31 T cell receptor beta chains sequenced from a single sample in a study of tissue T cells after allogeneic stem cell transplantation. The time point is: mouse harvest day 14 after allogeneic transplant. Tail vein injection delivered 10^7 T-cell-depleted bone marrow cells and 10^6 splenic CD5+ T cells. TCRdb's table, derived via immunoSEQ multiplex PCR, lists solely in-frame clones and lacks some. This sample has some 8,000 clones, with roughly a third found just once. Input material: skin. Source of these receptors: a female BALB/c mouse given C57BL/6 T cells with graft-versus-host disease after an allogeneic hematopoietic cell transplant.

This clone is termed medium-sized (0.01 to 0.1%). Mouse gene names and germline throughout. Read coverage stops 1 residue before the CDR3 terminus; the germline J gene supplies the remainder. The chain combines TRBV26 with TRBJ2-2; D is perhaps TRBD2 (7 bases). Germline CDR1 is KGHPV and CDR2 is FQNQEV (reference sequence). Trimming took 3 bases from V and 0 from J, leaving 11 bases between them. The CDR3 has 16 residues. The DNA read from the CDR3 is TGTGCCAGCAGTCTCGGGGGGCTATCAAACACCGGGCAGCTCTAC. This codes for CASSLGGLSNTGQLY. Given in full, the CDR3 is CASSLGGLSNTGQLYF.

This clone was detected a few times. Genes and germline are mouse. Sequencing ends 1 residue short of the CDR3 end; the germline J gene provides the rest. This chain joins TRBV26 and TRBJ1-1; D possibly corresponds to TRBD1 (6 bases). Per the germline V gene, CDR1 is KGHPV and CDR2 is FQNQEV (reference sequence). Trimming shortened V by 4 bases and J by 0 bases, and 9 bases separated the two germline ends. The CDR3 consists of 14 residues. The CDR3 bases that were read are TGTGCCAGCAGTCCCGACAGGTCAAACACAGAAGTCTTC. Translating gives CASSPDRSNTEVF. The CDR3 in full is CASSPDRSNTEVFF.

Sample share makes this clone medium-sized (0.01 to 0.1%). Germline and genes here are mouse. The read comes to an end 1 residue before the CDR3 does, leaving the germline J gene to fill in the end. The chain has TRBV26 and TRBJ2-1, with 9 bases lining up with TRBD2. CDR1 is KGHPV and CDR2 is FQNQEV in the germline V gene (reference sequence). CDR3 length: 15 residues. V trimming: 3 bases; J trimming: 0 bases; junction bases outside the gene matches: 0. Partial CDR3 DNA: TGTGCCAGCAGTCTACTGGGGGGTAACTATGCTGAGCAGTTC. Translating it yields CASSLLGGNYAEQF. In full, the CDR3 reads CASSLLGGNYAEQFF.

Notes on this clone: The genes are named according to mouse. The CDR3 end is not reached by the read, which stops 1 residue before it; the germline J gene fills it in. The chain carries TRBV26 and TRBJ1-2, with D tentatively TRBD1 (6 bases). Per the germline V gene, CDR1 is KGHPV and CDR2 is FQNQEV (reference sequence). V was cut by 6 bases and J by 2 bases, with 10 bases left in between. The CDR3 has 13 residues. The part of the CDR3 DNA that was read is TGTGCCAGCAGCAGGGGATATAACTCCGACTACACC. This gives the protein CASSRGYNSDYT. The whole CDR3 sequence reads CASSRGYNSDYTF.

On this clone: Gene names are mouse gene names. The read halts 1 residue ahead of the CDR3 end, with the missing end drawn from the germline J gene. The rearrangement joins TRBV19 to TRBJ1-1; the D gene is possibly TRBD1 (6 bases). CDR1 and CDR2 (germline): FNHDT, SITEND (reference sequence). Trimming shortened V by 1 base and J by 0 bases, and 7 bases separated the two germline ends. The CDR3 length is 14 residues. The CDR3 bases that were read are TGTGCCAGCAGTATAACAGGGACAAACACAGAAGTCTTC. Translation: CASSITGTNTEVF. The full CDR3 protein reads CASSITGTNTEVFF.

This clone was recorded only once. All gene names here are mouse names. The read is 1 residue too short to cover the CDR3 end, so that end is filled in from the germline J gene. The gene calls are TRBV12-1 and TRBJ2-1; tentatively, D is TRBD1 (6 bases). Trimming cost V 0 bases and J 3 bases, with 8 bases left between them. CDR1 and CDR2 (germline): SGHSN, HYEKVE. This CDR3 is built from 14 residues. CDR3 sequence: CASSLGDTYAEQFF. CDR3 DNA (partial): TGTGCCAGCTCTCTCGGGGACACCTATGCTGAGCAGTTC.

This clone was recorded a few times. A much larger clone differs from this one at a single base, so this may be a read error. Germline and genes: mouse. The CDR3 region is CASGGDSSGNTLYF. The covered CDR3 bases are TGTGCCAGCGGTGGGGACAGTTCTGGAAATACGCTCTAT. The chain carries TRBV13-2 and TRBJ1-3; TRBD1 aligns across 7 bases. The sequenced fragment ends 1 residue before the CDR3 boundary, so the rest is inferred from the germline J gene. There are 14 residues in the CDR3. Germline V gene lookup returns CDR1 NNHNN and CDR2 SYGAGS (reference sequence). The trim removed 3 bases at V and 0 bases at J, leaving 0 bases unmatched.

This clone was picked up a small number of times. Gene names are mouse gene names. The read terminates 1 residue before the CDR3 end, so the remaining end is supplied by the germline J gene. The chain is built from TRBV3 and TRBJ2-7, with D unclear. V gave up 2 bases and J gave up 2 bases, with 7 bases separating them. Germline CDR1 SNHLY, CDR2 FYNGKV (reference sequence). The CDR3 spans 13 residues. CDR3 DNA, as far as it was read: TGTGCCAGCAGCTTACAACAGCCCTATGAACAGTAC. Translated, it gives CASSLQQPYEQY. The entire CDR3 sequence reads CASSLQQPYEQYF.

The sample holds a few counts of this clone. The germline and genes are mouse ones. The read is 1 residue too short to cover the CDR3 end, so that end is filled in from the germline J gene. V and J are TRBV26 and TRBJ2-3; the D gene could be TRBD1 or TRBD2 (5 bases each). This CDR3 has 16 amino acids. Looked up from germline, CDR1 is KGHPV and CDR2 is FQNQEV (reference sequence). The germline V and J ends were trimmed by 3 bases and 0 bases, with 13 bases remaining between them. CDR3 loop: CASSLRGTGSAETLYF. The CDR3 DNA, read in part, is TGTGCCAGCAGTCTACGTGGGACGGGGAGTGCAGAAACGCTGTAT.

On this clone: Gene labels here are mouse ones. The DNA ends 1 residue before the CDR3 does, and the rest of the CDR3 is filled in from the germline J gene. The V and J genes are TRBV13-1 and TRBJ1-6; D unclear. TRBJ1-6 is an ORF for which the function is uncertain. Trimming shortened V by 5 bases and J by 6 bases, and 3 bases separated the two germline ends. CDR1 and CDR2 (germline): NSHNY, SYGAGN. The CDR3 covers 11 residues. The CDR3 sequence is CASRANSPLYF. The part of the CDR3 DNA that was read is TGTGCCAGCAGGGCTAATTCGCCCCTCTAC.

Relative to its sample, this clone is large. Germline and genes: mouse. The read comes to an end 1 residue before the CDR3 does, leaving the germline J gene to fill in the end. The chain carries TRBV23 and TRBJ1-3. Germline values: CDR1 KGHTA, CDR2 FQNQQP. CDR3 length equals 14 residues. Partial CDR3 DNA: TGCTCCAGCAGTTCCGGGAAATCTGGAAATACGCTCTAT. Its protein is CSSSSGKSGNTLY. The entire CDR3 sequence reads CSSSSGKSGNTLYF.

This clone showed up just a few times. Gene names refer to mouse genes. The read is 1 residue too short to cover the CDR3 end, so that end is filled in from the germline J gene. This chain links TRBV23 with TRBJ2-4. Germline V CDR1 and CDR2: KGHTA, FQNQQP. The CDR3 is 14 residues long. Partial CDR3 DNA: TGCTCCAGCAGTCAATCGAGGGGGGAAAACACCTTGTAC. Its translation: CSSSQSRGENTLY. The full CDR3 is CSSSQSRGENTLYF.

This clone was picked up a small number of times. Gene labels here are mouse ones. The read is 1 residue too short to cover the CDR3 end, so that end is filled in from the germline J gene. This chain uses TRBV16 with TRBJ2-1, with D possibly being TRBD2 (5 bases). Trimming removed 1 base at V and 10 bases at J, with 5 bases between. This CDR3 comprises 11 residues. Per germline, CDR1 SGHSA and CDR2 FRNQAP. CDR3 DNA (partial): TGTGCAAGCAGCTTAGCTGGGGAGCAGTTC. The encoded protein is CASSLAGEQF. The CDR3 reads in full as CASSLAGEQFF.

Of note for this clone: Germline and genes here are mouse. Coverage ceases 1 residue before the CDR3 finishes, and the germline J gene fills in the end. The rearrangement joins TRBV3 to TRBJ1-5; 11 bases are shared with TRBD1. This CDR3 is built from 14 residues. V shed 5 bases, J shed 6 bases, and the junction held 3 bases outside the gene matches. Germline CDR1 and CDR2: SNHLY and FYNGKV (reference sequence). The CDR3 sequence: CASSIGTGGQAPLF. CDR3 DNA (partial): TGTGCCAGCAGCATCGGGACAGGGGGCCAGGCTCCGCTT.

As for this clone: Gene names are the mouse ones. The DNA ends 1 residue before the CDR3 does, and the rest of the CDR3 is filled in from the germline J gene. The chain carries TRBV1 and TRBJ1-2, with D possibly TRBD1 on 5 matching bases. The CDR3 has 14 amino acids. V lost 3 bases, J lost 0 bases, and 8 bases lay in between. Germline V gene sequence: CDR1 NSQYPW, CDR2 LRSPGD (reference sequence). The CDR3 spells CTCSARQTNSDYTF. The DNA read from the CDR3 is TGCACCTGCAGTGCCCGACAGACAAACTCCGACTACACC.

A word on this clone: Gene names are the mouse ones. The read ends 1 residue early relative to the CDR3; the germline J gene fills the gap. The rearrangement links TRBV13-3 to TRBJ1-1; 10 bases are a match to TRBD1. The CDR3 runs to 15 residues. Trimming cost V 6 bases and J 5 bases; bases outside gene matches: 10. CDR1 and CDR2 from the germline V gene are NNHDY and SYVADS. CDR3 protein: CASTRGQGRRTEVFF. The covered CDR3 bases are TGTGCCAGCACCCGGGGACAGGGGAGGAGAACAGAAGTCTTC.

This clone was counted once. Mouse names are used for the genes. The read ends 1 residue early relative to the CDR3; the germline J gene fills the gap. The chain carries TRBV26 and TRBJ1-4; D is unclear. V dropped 2 bases and J dropped 4 bases, with 8 bases sitting between them. In germline, CDR1 is KGHPV, CDR2 FQNQEV (reference sequence). CDR3 length: 14 residues. The CDR3 sequence is CASSLRQNNERLFF. CDR3 bases read: TGTGCCAGCAGTCTGAGGCAAAACAACGAAAGATTATTT.

Turning to this clone: The genes are named according to mouse. Incomplete CDR3 DNA: TGTGCCAGCAGTCCCGGGACTGGGGTCACCCAGTAC. Translation: CASSPGTGVTQY. The whole CDR3 is CASSPGTGVTQYF. The rearrangement joins TRBV4 to TRBJ2-5; 10 positions match TRBD2. Sequencing ends 1 residue short of the CDR3 end; the germline J gene provides the rest. Looked up from germline, CDR1 is LGHDT and CDR2 is YNNKQL (reference sequence). The CDR3 extends over 13 amino acids. V dropped 6 bases and J dropped 8; count of bases not matched to a gene: 5.

As to this clone: Gene names refer to mouse genes. CDR3: CASSLQSSYEQYF. CDR3 bases read: TGTGCCAGCAGTCTCCAGAGCTCCTATGAACAGTAC. The rearrangement links TRBV26 to TRBJ2-7; D call uncertain. Read sequence stops 1 residue before the CDR3 end, and the germline J gene provides the missing end. The CDR3 has 13 amino acids. CDR1 and CDR2 (germline): KGHPV, FQNQEV (reference sequence). Trimming left V 3 bases short and J 0 bases short, with 6 bases between.

A word on this clone: Mouse names are used for the genes. The missing CDR3 end, 1 residue past where the read stops, is filled in from the germline J gene. This chain joins TRBV3 and TRBJ2-7; 8 positions agree with TRBD2. After removal of 6 bases from V and 3 bases from J, the junction contained 4 bases not matched to a gene. The germline V gene encodes CDR1 SNHLY and CDR2 FYNGKV (reference sequence). The CDR3 is 13 residues long. The CDR3 DNA, read in part, is TGTGCCAGCAGGTCCGACTGGGGCTATGAACAGTAC. Its translation: CASRSDWGYEQY. The entire CDR3 is CASRSDWGYEQYF. Full variable domain (missing parts from reference TRBV3 and TRBJ2-7): GPKVLQIPSHQIIDMGQMVTLNCDPVSNHLYFYWYKQILGQQMEFLVNFYNGKVMEKSKLFKDQFSVERPDGSYFTLKIQPTALEDSAVYFCASRSDWGYEQYFGPGTRLTVL.

Comment on this clone: Any gene name here is a mouse gene name. The read finishes 1 residue shy of the CDR3 end, and the germline J gene is used to complete it. J is TRBJ2-7 and V is TRBV19, with D unresolved. CDR1 and CDR2 (germline): FNHDT, SITEND (reference sequence). CDR3 length: 12 residues. V gave up 3 bases and J gave up 3 bases, with 7 bases separating them. CDR3 DNA (partial): TGTGCCAGCAGTAAAGGAGTCTATGAACAGTAC. Amino acid sequence: CASSKGVYEQY. The CDR3 reads in full as CASSKGVYEQYF. The whole variable domain, filled in from reference TRBV19 and TRBJ2-7, reads GGIITQTPKFLIGQEGQKLTLKCQQNFNHDTMYWYRQDSGKGLRLIYYSITENDLQKGDLSEGYDASREKKSSFSLTVTSAQKNEMAVFLCASSKGVYEQYFGPGTRLTVL.

Details on this clone: Mouse gene names apply. The CDR3 end lies 1 residue beyond the end of the read and is filled in from the germline J gene. The J gene is TRBJ2-7, the V gene TRBV29, with 12 nucleotides matching TRBD1. Germline CDR1 reads MSHET; CDR2 reads SYDVDS. This CDR3 has 15 residues. J gave up 7 bases and V 5 bases, and 9 bases lay outside the gene matches. The CDR3 DNA, read in part, is TGTGCTAGCAGTCTCCCGGGACAGGGGGCTGGGGAACAGTAC. It is translated as CASSLPGQGAGEQY. The complete CDR3 sequence is CASSLPGQGAGEQYF.

This clone is labeled as medium-sized. Germline and genes here are mouse. With the read ending 1 residue before the CDR3 end, the germline J gene is used to fill in that end. The chain is built from TRBV3 and TRBJ1-4; D ambiguous. Germline V gene lookup returns CDR1 SNHLY and CDR2 FYNGKV (reference sequence). V lost 3 bases and J lost 0, with 5 bases in between. The CDR3 extends over 14 amino acids. This CDR3 reads CASSLGFSNERLFF. The sequenced CDR3 bases are TGTGCCAGCAGCTTGGGGTTTTCCAACGAAAGATTATTT.

This clone was seen a few times. Any gene name here is a mouse gene name. CDR3 sequence: CASSPWGTQDTQYF. The CDR3 bases that were read are TGTGCCAGCAGCCCCTGGGGGACCCAAGACACCCAGTAC. This rearrangement joins TRBV5 to TRBJ2-5; TRBD2 matches 7 bases. The read falls 1 residue short of the CDR3 end, and the missing part is taken from the germline J gene. The V gene end was trimmed by 4 bases and the J gene end by 2 bases; junction bases not matched to a gene: 3. The CDR3 length is 14 residues. The germline V gene encodes CDR1 LGHNA and CDR2 YNLKQL (reference sequence).

Only a few counts were recorded for this clone. The gene names here belong to mouse. The DNA ends 1 residue before the CDR3 does, and the rest of the CDR3 is filled in from the germline J gene. V usage is TRBV26 and J usage is TRBJ1-2; 9 positions agree with TRBD1. J was trimmed by 4 bases and V by 2 bases; bases with no gene match: 2. There are 14 residues in the CDR3. Germline V CDR1 and CDR2: KGHPV, FQNQEV (reference sequence). CDR3 bases read: TGTGCCAGCAGTCTGGGACAGGGGCTCTCCGACTACACC. Amino acid sequence: CASSLGQGLSDYT. In full, the CDR3 is CASSLGQGLSDYTF.

A word on this clone: Mouse germline and gene names are used. The missing CDR3 end, 1 residue past where the read stops, is filled in from the germline J gene. This chain uses TRBV26 with TRBJ2-5, with a tentative D call TRBD2 (6 bases). This CDR3 region has 14 residues. Between the trimmed V and J ends, which lost 5 bases and 0 bases, there was a span of 9 bases. The germline CDR1 and CDR2 sequences are KGHPV and FQNQEV (reference sequence). CDR3 DNA (partial): TGTGCCAGCAGTACTGGGTTTAACCAAGACACCCAGTAC. It encodes CASSTGFNQDTQY. The full CDR3 protein is CASSTGFNQDTQYF.

As concerns this clone: Here the gene names and germline are mouse. The observed sequence ends 1 residue before the CDR3 terminus, with the missing tail filled in from the germline J gene. V gene TRBV16 combines with J gene TRBJ2-7, with 8 bases lining up with TRBD2. Germline V gene lookup returns CDR1 SGHSA and CDR2 FRNQAP. The trim removed 1 base at V and 2 bases at J, leaving 10 bases unmatched. The CDR3 contains 17 residues. The CDR3 spells CASSLVPSGGRPYEQYF. CDR3 bases read: TGTGCAAGCAGCTTAGTCCCCTCTGGGGGGCGCCCCTATGAACAGTAC. The complete variable domain, with remaining parts taken from reference TRBV16 and TRBJ2-7, reads NAGVIQTPRHKVTGKGQEATLWCEPISGHSAVFWYRQTIVQGLEFLTYFRNQAPIDDSGMPKERFSAQMPNQSHSTLKIQSTQPQDSAVYLCASSLVPSGGRPYEQYFGPGTRLTVL.

In regard to this clone: Genes and germline come from the mouse. Read data end 1 residue before the CDR3 end; the end is taken from the germline J gene. The same CDR3 can be traced to other DNA sequences in this sample. This chain links TRBV26 with TRBJ2-5; D unresolved. V lost 2 bases, J lost 6 bases, and 3 bases lay in between. Germline-derived CDR1 and CDR2 are KGHPV and FQNQEV (reference sequence). This CDR3 comprises 11 residues. CDR3 DNA (partial): TGTGCCAGCAGTCTGAGGGACACCCAGTAC. Translated: CASSLRDTQY. The full CDR3 reads CASSLRDTQYF.

By share, this clone ranks as medium-sized (0.01 to 0.1%). Mouse names are used for the genes. The read is 1 residue too short to cover the CDR3 end, so that end is filled in from the germline J gene. This sample includes further DNA sequences coding for the same CDR3. The V call is TRBV26, the J call TRBJ2-7; weak D call: TRBD1 (6 bases). The germline CDR1 and CDR2 sequences are KGHPV and FQNQEV (reference sequence). V dropped 2 bases and J dropped 0 bases, with 8 bases sitting between them. The CDR3 is 14 residues long. This CDR3 reads CASSLDRSSYEQYF. The part of the CDR3 DNA that was read is TGTGCCAGCAGTCTGGACAGGAGCTCCTATGAACAGTAC.

Worth noting for this clone: Mouse gene names and germline throughout. The read finishes 1 residue shy of the CDR3 end, and the germline J gene is used to complete it. The rearrangement joins TRBV26 to TRBJ2-5; tentative D call: TRBD1 (5 bases). Germline CDR1 KGHPV, CDR2 FQNQEV (reference sequence). Trimming pared 0 bases from V and 5 bases from J, leaving 9 bases between. The CDR3 is 14 amino acids. CDR3 sequence reads: CASSLSGRGDTQYF. The DNA read from the CDR3 is TGTGCCAGCAGTCTGTCGGGGAGGGGAGACACCCAGTAC.

As concerns this clone: Here the gene names and germline are mouse. With the read ending 1 residue before the CDR3 end, the germline J gene is used to fill in that end. The chain recombines TRBV17 with TRBJ2-7; D uncertain. Looked up from germline, CDR1 is MNHDT and CDR2 is YYDKIL. The CDR3 is 10 amino acids. V was cut by 8 bases and J by 6 bases, with 8 bases left in between. CDR3 loop: CASVLSEQYF. The sequenced part of the CDR3 DNA is TGTGCTAGCGTATTATCTGAACAGTAC. The entire variable domain, with the rest obtained from reference TRBV17 and TRBJ2-7, is as follows: DTTVKQNPRYKLARVGKPVNLICSQTMNHDTMYWYQKKPNQAPKLLLFYYDKILNREADTFEKFQSSRPNNSFCSLYIGSAGLEYSAMYLCASVLSEQYFGPGTRLTVL.